This T cell receptor (beta chain) was captured in a study of blood T cell repertoires in COVID-19. Assay: immunoSEQ multiplex PCR; the TCRdb copy retains only in-frame clones and omits some. Here the sample spans under 300,000 clones, 90% being singletons. The CDR3 runs to 15 residues. V shed 4 bases, J shed 3 bases, and the junction held 8 bases outside the gene matches. The germline V gene has CDR1 SGHTA and CDR2 FQGNSA. The clonotype was recovered from a woman in her sixties or seventies with COVID-19, enrolled during active disease. Sequenced input: peripheral blood. V gene TRBV7-2 combines with J gene TRBJ2-7; 8 nucleotides match TRBD1. CDR3 DNA sequence: TGTGCCAGCAGCTACCGGACAGGGCTTTTCTACGAGCAGTACTTC. Its protein is CASSYRTGLFYEQYF.